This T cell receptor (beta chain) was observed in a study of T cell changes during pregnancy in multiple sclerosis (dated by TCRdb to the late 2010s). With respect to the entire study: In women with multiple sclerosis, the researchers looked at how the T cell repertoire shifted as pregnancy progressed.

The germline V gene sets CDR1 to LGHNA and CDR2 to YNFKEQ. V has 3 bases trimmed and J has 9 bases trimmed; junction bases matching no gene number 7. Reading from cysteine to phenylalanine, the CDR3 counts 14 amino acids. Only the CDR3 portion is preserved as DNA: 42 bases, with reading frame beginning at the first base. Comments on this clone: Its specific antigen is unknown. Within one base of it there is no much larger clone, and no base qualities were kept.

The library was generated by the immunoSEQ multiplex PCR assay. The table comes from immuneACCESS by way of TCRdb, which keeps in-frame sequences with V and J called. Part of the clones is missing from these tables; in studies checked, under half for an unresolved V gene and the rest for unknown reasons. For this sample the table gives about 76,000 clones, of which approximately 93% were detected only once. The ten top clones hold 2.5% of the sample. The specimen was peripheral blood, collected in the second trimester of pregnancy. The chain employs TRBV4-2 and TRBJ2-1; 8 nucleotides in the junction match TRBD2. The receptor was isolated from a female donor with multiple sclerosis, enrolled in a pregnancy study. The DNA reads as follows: TGTGCCAGCAGCCACCAGCGGGAGTTATCTGAGCAGTTCTTC. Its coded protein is CASSHQRELSEQFF.